The source of this T cell receptor (beta chain) is a study of spatial heterogeneity in lung cancer. Looking at the study overall: There was a strong correlation between the counts of TCR transcripts measured in tumor regions and a T cell transcriptional module score that was calculated from matched bulk RNA-seq. Study-wide results and limits: Counts of expanded alpha and beta TCRs within tumors tracked the tumor nonsynonymous mutation count.

TCRdb itself ran the 5' RACE reads through MiXCR, one entry per CDR3 protein. The table shows about 3,600 distinct CDR3 sequences, with about 6% occurring only once. The V gene lost 5 bases and the J gene lost 4 bases, with 12 bases spanning the gap. CDR3 length: 13 amino acids. The germline V gene has CDR1 SGHTA and CDR2 FQGNSA. Time point specified: sample taken at primary tumor resection. Whole RNA, isolated from tumor, nontumor lung or frozen PBMC, was sequenced without prior sorting. This clonotype has a count of ten or more. Its antigen is unknown. The clonotype comes from a female donor with early-stage non-small cell lung cancer. The chain employs TRBV7-2 and TRBJ2-7; D is possibly TRBD1 (5 bases). Sequenced material: lung tumor tissue, taken at surgery. The CDR3 region has the DNA TGTGCCAGCAGCCTACTCAGGGAATACGAGCAGTACTTC. It is translated as CASSLLREYEQYF.